The 5 T cell receptor beta chains given below trace back to one sample, sequenced in a study of PD-1 blockade in classical Hodgkin lymphoma. Here immunoSEQ multiplex PCR was the method, and the copy in TCRdb shows in-frame clones only, minus some. The top ten clones hold 19% of a sample with 110,000 or so clones, approximately 90% of them seen once. The sample's time point: cycle 4 day 1 (C4D1), after five to seven weeks of nivolumab. All trial patients relapsed after autologous stem cell transplantation. The material was peripheral blood mononuclear cells (PBMCs), obtained before the fourth cycle of nivolumab. These receptors were collected from a human donor with classical Hodgkin lymphoma.

The rearrangement links TRBV7-9 to TRBJ2-1; TRBD1 matches at 7 bases. CDR3 length: 13 residues. V lost 5 bases, J lost 9 bases, and 7 bases stayed unmatched. The germline CDR1 and CDR2 sequences are SEHNR and FQNEAQ (reference sequence). This CDR3 is CASSMGQWGEQFF. The CDR3 nucleotides read TGTGCCAGCAGCATGGGACAGTGGGGTGAGCAGTTCTTC. Combining the CDR3 with reference TRBV7-9 and TRBJ2-1 gives the whole variable domain DTGVSQNPRHKITKRGQNVTFRCDPISEHNRLYWYRQTLGQGPEFLTYFQNEAQLEKSRLLSDRFSAERPKGSFSTLEIQRTEQGDSAMYLCASSMGQWGEQFFGPGTRLTVL.

The chain links TRBV9 to TRBJ2-6, with no clear D. Deletions cut 4 bases from V and 4 bases from J, with 12 bases between. Per the germline V gene, CDR1 is SGDLS and CDR2 is YYNGEE. This CDR3 is built from 15 residues. The CDR3 sequence is CASSSAPSGANVLTF. CDR3 nucleotides: TGTGCCAGCAGCTCCGCCCCGTCCGGGGCCAACGTCCTGACTTTC. Combining the CDR3 with reference TRBV9 and TRBJ2-6 gives the whole variable domain DSGVTQTPKHLITATGQRVTLRCSPRSGDLSVYWYQQSLDQGLQFLIQYYNGEERAKGNILERFSAQQFPDLHSELNLSSLELGDSALYFCASSSAPSGANVLTFGAGSRLTVL.

The chain couples TRBV6-5 to TRBJ2-3; D perhaps matches TRBD1 (5 bases). Trimming shortened V by 2 bases and J by 2 bases, and 11 bases separated the two germline ends. Germline CDR1 is MNHEY and CDR2 is SVGAGI. This CDR3 spans 15 amino acids. DNA for the CDR3: TGTGCCAGCAGTTACACGATGGGGCTCACAGATACGCAGTATTTT. Protein: CASSYTMGLTDTQYF.

The chain carries TRBV30 and TRBJ2-7, with TRBD1 matching 12 bases. Germline CDR1 GTSNPN, CDR2 SVGIG (reference sequence). This CDR3 spans 15 amino acids. The trim removed 4 bases at V and 5 bases at J, leaving 9 bases unmatched. The CDR3 loop reads CAWTPTGTGGDEQYF. In DNA, the CDR3 is TGTGCCTGGACCCCAACCGGGACAGGGGGCGACGAGCAGTACTTC.

This clone has more than one count but fewer than ten. The J gene is TRBJ2-7, the V gene TRBV6-1, with 7 positions matching TRBD1. The V gene end was trimmed by 3 bases and the J gene end by 6 bases; junction bases not matched to a gene: 2. Germline CDR1 and CDR2: MNHNS and SASEGT. The CDR3 is 12 amino acids. The CDR3 sequence: CASSDGDSEQYF. In DNA, the CDR3 is TGTGCCAGCAGTGACGGGGACAGCGAGCAGTACTTC.